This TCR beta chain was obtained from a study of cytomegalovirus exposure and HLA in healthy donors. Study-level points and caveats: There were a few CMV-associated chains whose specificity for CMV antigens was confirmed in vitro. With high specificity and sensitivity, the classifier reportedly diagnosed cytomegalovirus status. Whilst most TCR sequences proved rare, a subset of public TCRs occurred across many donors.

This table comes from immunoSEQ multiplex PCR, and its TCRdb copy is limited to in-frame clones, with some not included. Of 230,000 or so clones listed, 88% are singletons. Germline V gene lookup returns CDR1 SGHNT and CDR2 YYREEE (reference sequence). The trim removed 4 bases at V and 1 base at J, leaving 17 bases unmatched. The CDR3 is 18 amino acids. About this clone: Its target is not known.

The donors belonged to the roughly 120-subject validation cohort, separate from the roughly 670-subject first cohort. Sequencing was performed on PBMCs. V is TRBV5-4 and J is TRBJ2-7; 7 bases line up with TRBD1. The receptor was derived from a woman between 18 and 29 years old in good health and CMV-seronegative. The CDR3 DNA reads TGTGCCAGCAGCGGGCAGGGACAGCTCTTGATTTTGTCCTACGAGCAGTACTTC. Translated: CASSGQGQLLILSYEQYF.